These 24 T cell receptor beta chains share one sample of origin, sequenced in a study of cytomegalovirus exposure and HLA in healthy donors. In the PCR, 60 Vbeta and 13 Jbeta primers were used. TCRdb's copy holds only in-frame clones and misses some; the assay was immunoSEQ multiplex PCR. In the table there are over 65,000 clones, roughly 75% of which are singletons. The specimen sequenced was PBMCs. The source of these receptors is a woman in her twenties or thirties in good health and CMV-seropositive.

DNA for the CDR3: TGTGCCAGCAGCTTAGTCCCGGGGGTCTACAATGAGCAGTTCTTC. Protein: CASSLVPGVYNEQFF. The rearrangement uses TRBV7-3 and TRBJ2-1; possibly TRBD2 for D (6 bases). The CDR3 loop spans 15 amino acids. From germline, CDR1 is SGHTA and CDR2 FQGTGA. V gave up 2 bases and J gave up 3 bases, with 11 bases separating them.

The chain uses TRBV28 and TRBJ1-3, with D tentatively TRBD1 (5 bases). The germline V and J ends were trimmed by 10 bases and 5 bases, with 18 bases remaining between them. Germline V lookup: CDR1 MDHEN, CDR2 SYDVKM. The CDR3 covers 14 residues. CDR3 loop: CATYPGDVRNTIYF. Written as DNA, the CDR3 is TGTGCCACCTATCCGGGGGACGTTCGAAACACCATATATTTT.

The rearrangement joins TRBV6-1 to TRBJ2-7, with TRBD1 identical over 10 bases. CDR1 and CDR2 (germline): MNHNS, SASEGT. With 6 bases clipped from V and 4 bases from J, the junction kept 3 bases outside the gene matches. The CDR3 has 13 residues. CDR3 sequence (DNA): TGTGCCAGCAGGCCGGGACAGGGGTACGAGCAGTACTTC. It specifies CASRPGQGYEQYF.

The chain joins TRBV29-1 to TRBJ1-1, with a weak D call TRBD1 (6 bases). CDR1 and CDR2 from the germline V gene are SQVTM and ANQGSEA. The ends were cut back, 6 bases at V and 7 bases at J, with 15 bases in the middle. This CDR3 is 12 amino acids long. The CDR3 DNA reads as TGCAGCGTAGCAGGACAGAATATTGAAGCTTTCTTT. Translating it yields CSVAGQNIEAFF.

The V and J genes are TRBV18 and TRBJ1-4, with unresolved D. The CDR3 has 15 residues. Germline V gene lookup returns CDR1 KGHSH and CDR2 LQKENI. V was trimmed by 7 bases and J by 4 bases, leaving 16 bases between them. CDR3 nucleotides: TGTGCCAGCTTTCACGGTCTGCCTCTTAATGAAAAACTGTTTTTT. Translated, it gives CASFHGLPLNEKLFF.

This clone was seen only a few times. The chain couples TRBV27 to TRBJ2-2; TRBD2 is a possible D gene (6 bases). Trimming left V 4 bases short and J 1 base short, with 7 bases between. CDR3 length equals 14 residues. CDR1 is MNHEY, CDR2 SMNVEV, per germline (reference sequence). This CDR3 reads CASSSGGNTGELFF. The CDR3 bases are TGTGCCAGCAGTTCCGGGGGGAACACCGGGGAGCTGTTTTTT.

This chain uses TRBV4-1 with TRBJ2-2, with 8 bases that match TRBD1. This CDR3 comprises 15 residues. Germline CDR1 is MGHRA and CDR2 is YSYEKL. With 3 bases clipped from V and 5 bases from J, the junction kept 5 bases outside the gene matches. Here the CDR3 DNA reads TGCGCCAGCAGCCAGGGACAGGTCAGGACCGGGGAGCTGTTTTTT. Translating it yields CASSQGQVRTGELFF.

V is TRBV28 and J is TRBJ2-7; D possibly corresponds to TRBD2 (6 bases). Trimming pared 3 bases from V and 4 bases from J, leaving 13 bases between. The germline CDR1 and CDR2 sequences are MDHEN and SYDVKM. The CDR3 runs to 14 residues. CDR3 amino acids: CASSFLGGLYEQYF. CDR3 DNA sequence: TGTGCCAGCAGTTTCCTTGGGGGGTTGTACGAGCAGTACTTC. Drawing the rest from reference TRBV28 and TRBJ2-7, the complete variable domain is DVKVTQSSRYLVKRTGEKVFLECVQDMDHENMFWYRQDPGLGLRLIYFSYDVKMKEKGDIPEGYSVSREKKERFSLILESASTNQTSMYLCASSFLGGLYEQYFGPGTRLTVT.

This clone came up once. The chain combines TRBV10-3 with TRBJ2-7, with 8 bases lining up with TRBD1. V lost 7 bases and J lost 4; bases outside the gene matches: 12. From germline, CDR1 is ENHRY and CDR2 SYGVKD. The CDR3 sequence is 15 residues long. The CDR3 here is CAITIGQGSPYEQYF. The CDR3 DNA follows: TGTGCCATCACCATAGGACAGGGCTCTCCTTACGAGCAGTACTTC.

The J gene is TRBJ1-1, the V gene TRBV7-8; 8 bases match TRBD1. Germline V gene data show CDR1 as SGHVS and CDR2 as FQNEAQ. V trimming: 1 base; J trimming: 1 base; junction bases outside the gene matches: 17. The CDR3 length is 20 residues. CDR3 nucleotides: TGTGCCAGCAGCTTAGGGCAGGGGGCTCCGGGGCGTAATAAGAACACTGAAGCTTTCTTT. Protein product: CASSLGQGAPGRNKNTEAFF.

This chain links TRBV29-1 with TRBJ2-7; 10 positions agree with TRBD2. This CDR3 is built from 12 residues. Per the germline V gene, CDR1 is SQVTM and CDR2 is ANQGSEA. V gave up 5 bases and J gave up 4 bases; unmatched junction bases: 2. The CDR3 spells CSVLAGVYEQYF. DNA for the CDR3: TGCAGCGTTCTAGCGGGAGTGTACGAGCAGTACTTC.

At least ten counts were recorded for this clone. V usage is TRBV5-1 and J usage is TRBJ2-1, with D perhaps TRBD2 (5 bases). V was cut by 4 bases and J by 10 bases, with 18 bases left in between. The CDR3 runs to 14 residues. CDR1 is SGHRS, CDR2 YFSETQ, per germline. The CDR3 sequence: CASSPRTFPDEQFF. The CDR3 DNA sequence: TGCGCCAGCAGCCCCCGGACTTTTCCGGACGAGCAGTTCTTC.

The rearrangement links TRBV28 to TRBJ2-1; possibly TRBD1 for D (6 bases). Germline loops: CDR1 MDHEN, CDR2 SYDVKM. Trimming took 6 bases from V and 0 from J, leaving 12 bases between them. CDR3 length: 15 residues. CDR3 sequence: CASSQGGPSYNEQFF. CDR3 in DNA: TGTGCCAGCAGCCAAGGGGGACCCTCCTACAATGAGCAGTTCTTC. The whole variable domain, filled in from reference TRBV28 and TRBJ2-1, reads DVKVTQSSRYLVKRTGEKVFLECVQDMDHENMFWYRQDPGLGLRLIYFSYDVKMKEKGDIPEGYSVSREKKERFSLILESASTNQTSMYLCASSQGGPSYNEQFFGPGTRLTVL.

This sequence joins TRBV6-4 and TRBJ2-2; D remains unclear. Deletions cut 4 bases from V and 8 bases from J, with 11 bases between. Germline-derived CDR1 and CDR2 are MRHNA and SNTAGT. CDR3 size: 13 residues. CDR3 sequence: CASSAGLPGELFF. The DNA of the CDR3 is TGTGCCAGCAGTGCGGGTCTCCCTGGGGAGCTGTTTTTT.

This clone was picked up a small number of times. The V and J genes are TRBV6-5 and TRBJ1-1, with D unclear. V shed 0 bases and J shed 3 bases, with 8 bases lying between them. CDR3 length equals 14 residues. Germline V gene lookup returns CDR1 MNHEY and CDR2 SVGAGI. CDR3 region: CASSYSSGDTEAFF. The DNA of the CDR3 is TGTGCCAGCAGTTACTCGAGCGGGGACACTGAAGCTTTCTTT.

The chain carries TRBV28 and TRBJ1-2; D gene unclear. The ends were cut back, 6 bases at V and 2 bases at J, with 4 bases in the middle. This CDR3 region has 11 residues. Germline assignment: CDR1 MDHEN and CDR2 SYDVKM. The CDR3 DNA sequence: TGTGCCAGCAGGGGCAACTATGGCTACACCTTC. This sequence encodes CASRGNYGYTF.

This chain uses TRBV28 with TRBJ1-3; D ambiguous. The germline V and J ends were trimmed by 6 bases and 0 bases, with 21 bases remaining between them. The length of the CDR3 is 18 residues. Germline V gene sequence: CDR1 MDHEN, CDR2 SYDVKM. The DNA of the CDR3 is TGTGCCAGCAGCCCAATCATTAGGGAGCTAGCCTCTGGAAACACCATATATTTT. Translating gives CASSPIIRELASGNTIYF.

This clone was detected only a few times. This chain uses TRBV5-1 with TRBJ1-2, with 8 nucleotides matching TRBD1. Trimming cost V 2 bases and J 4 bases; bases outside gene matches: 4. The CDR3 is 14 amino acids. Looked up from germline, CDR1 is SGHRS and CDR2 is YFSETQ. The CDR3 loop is CASSFGQGGYGYTF. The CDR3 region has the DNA TGCGCCAGCAGCTTCGGACAGGGCGGCTATGGCTACACCTTC.

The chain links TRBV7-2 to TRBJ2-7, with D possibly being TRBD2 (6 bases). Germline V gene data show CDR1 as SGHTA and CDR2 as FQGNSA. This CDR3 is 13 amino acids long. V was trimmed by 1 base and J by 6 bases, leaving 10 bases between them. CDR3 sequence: CASSLGVGGEQYF. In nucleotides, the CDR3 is TGTGCCAGCAGCTTAGGGGTGGGGGGCGAGCAGTACTTC.

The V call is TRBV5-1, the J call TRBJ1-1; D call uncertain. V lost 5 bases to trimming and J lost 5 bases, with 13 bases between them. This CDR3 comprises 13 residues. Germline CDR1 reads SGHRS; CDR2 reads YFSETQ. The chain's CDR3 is CASSLFLSTEAFF. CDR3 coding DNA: TGCGCCAGCAGTCTCTTTTTGTCGACTGAAGCTTTCTTT.

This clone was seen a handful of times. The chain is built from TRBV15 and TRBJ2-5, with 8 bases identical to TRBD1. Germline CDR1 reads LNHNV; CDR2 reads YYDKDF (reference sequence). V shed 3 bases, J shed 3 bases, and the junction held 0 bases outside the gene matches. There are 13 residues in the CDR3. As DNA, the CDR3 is TGTGCCACCAGCAGGACAGGGGAAGAGACCCAGTACTTC. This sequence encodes CATSRTGEETQYF.

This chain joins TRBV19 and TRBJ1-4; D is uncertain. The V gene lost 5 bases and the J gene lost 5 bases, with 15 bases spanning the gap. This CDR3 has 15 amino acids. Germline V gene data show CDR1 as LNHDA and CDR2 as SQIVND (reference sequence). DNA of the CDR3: TGTGCCAGTAGTCCCCTCACCTGGAGAAATGAAAAACTGTTTTTT. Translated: CASSPLTWRNEKLFF.

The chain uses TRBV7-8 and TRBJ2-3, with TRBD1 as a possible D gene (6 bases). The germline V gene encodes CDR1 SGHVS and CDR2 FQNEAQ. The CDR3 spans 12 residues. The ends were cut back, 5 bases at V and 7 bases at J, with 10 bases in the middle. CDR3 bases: TGTGCCAGCAGCCCGGACAGCCATACGCAGTATTTT. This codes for CASSPDSHTQYF.

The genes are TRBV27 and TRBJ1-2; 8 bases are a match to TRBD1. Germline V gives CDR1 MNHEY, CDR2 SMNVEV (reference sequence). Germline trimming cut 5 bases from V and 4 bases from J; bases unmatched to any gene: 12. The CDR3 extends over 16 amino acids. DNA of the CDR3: TGTGCCAGCAGTCCAGACCCGGCAGGGGGCGGCTATGGCTACACCTTC. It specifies CASSPDPAGGGYGYTF.